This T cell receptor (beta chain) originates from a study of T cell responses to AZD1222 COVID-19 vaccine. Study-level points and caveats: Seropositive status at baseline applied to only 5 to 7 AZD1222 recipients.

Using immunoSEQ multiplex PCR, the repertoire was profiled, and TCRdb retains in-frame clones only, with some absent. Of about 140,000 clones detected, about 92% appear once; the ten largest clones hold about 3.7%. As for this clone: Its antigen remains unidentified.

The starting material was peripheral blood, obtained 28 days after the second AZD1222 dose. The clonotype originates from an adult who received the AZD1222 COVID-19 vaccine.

The CDR3 sequence: CATGGQGNTEAFF. In DNA, the CDR3 is TGTGCCACTGGGGGTCAGGGGAACACTGAAGCTTTCTTT. The chain recombines TRBV10-3 with TRBJ1-1, with a weak D call TRBD1 (5 bases). Between the trimmed V and J ends, which lost 10 bases and 1 base, there was a span of 13 bases. This CDR3 is built from 13 residues. Germline values: CDR1 ENHRY, CDR2 SYGVKD.